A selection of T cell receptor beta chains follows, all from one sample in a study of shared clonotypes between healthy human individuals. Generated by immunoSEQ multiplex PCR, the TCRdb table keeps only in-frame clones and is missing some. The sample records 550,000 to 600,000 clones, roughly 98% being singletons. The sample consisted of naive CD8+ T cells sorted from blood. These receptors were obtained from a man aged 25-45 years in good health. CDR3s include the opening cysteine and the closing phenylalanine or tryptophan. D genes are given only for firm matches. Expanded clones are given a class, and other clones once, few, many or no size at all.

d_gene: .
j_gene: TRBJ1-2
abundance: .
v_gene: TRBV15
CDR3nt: TGTGCCACCAGCGCCCAGGGTGGAGGCTACACCTTC
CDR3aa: CATSAQGGGYTF

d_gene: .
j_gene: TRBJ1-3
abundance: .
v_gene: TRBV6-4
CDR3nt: TGTGCCAGCAGCCAAACAGAGGGGTTTGGAAACACCATATATTTT
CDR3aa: CASSQTEGFGNTIYF

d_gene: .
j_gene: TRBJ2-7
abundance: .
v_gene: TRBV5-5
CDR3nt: TGTGCCAGCAGCTTGGACAGGGTTGGTTACGAGCAGTACTTC
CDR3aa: CASSLDRVGYEQYF

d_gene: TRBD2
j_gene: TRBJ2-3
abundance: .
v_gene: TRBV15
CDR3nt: TGTGCCACCAGCAGAGATCGGGGGGGACCCTCCACAGATACGCAGTATTTT
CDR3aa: CATSRDRGGPSTDTQYF

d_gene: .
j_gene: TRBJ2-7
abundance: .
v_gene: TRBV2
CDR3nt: TGTGCCAGCAGGGGGGGACGGCGGCCTCGCGAGCAGTACTTC
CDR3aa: CASRGGRRPREQYF

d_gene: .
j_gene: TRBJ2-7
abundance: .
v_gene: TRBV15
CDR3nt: TGTGCCACCAGCAGAGATTTATCCTACGAGCAGTACTTC
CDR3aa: CATSRDLSYEQYF

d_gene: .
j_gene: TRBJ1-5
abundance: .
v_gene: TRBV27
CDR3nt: TGTGCCAGCAGTTTCTCAGGGAACCAGCCCCAGCATTTT
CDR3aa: CASSFSGNQPQHF

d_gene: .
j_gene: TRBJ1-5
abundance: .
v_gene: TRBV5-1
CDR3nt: TGCGCCAGCGGACCCCGGGACCTTGGAGGCAATCAGCCCCAGCATTTT
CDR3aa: CASGPRDLGGNQPQHF

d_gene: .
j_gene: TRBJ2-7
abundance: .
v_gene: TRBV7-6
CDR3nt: TGTGCCAGCAGCTTAGCGGGCGGGAACTCCTACGAGCAGTACTTC
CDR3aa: CASSLAGGNSYEQYF

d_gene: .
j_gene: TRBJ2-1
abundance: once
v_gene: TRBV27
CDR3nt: TGTGCCAGCAGTCACCCTGGCGTCCATGAGCAGTTCTTC
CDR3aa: CASSHPGVHEQFF

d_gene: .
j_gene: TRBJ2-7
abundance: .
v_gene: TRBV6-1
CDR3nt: TGTGCCAGCAGTACGGTAGGGGGGGCGAATTACGAGCAGTACTTC
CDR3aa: CASSTVGGANYEQYF

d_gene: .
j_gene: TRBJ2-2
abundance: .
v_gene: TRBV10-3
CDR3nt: TGTGCCATCAGTGATAGTAGATCGGGGACCGGGGAGCTGTTTTTT
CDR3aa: CAISDSRSGTGELFF

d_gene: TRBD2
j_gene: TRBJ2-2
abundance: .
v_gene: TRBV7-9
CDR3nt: TGTGCCAGCAGCTTTTTAGCGGGAGGCACCGGGGAGCTGTTTTTT
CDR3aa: CASSFLAGGTGELFF

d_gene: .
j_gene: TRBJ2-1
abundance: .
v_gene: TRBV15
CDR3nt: TGTGCCACCAGCGACAGGCGTTCGGGAGCGGGGTACAATGAGCAGTTCTTC
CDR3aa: CATSDRRSGAGYNEQFF

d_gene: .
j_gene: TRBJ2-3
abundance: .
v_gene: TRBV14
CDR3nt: TGTGCCAGTAAAGGGACACGCGCTTGGCCAGATACGCAGTATTTT
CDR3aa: CASKGTRAWPDTQYF

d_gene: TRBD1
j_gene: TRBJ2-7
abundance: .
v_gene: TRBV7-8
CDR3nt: TGTGCCAGCAGCTCTCGAGGGGGCTGGTACGAGCAGTACTTC
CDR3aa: CASSSRGGWYEQYF

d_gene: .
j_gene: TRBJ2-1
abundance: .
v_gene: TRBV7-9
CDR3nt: TGTGCCGGTCGGGCGGGCAATGAGCAGTTCTTC
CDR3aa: CAGRAGNEQFF

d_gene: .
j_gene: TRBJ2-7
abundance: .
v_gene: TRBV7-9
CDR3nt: TGTGCCAGCAGCCCATTGACTAGCTACGAGCAGTACTTC
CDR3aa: CASSPLTSYEQYF

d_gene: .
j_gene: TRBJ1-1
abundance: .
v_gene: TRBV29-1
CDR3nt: TGCAGCGTTGACTGGGGGCGAGCTTTCTTT
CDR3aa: CSVDWGRAFF

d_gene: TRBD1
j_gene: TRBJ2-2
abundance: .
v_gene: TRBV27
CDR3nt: TGTGCCAGCAGACAGGGGGCGAACACCGGGGAGCTGTTTTTT
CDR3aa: CASRQGANTGELFF

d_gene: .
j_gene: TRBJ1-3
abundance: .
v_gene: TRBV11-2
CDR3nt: TGTGCCAGCAGCTTAGTCGCAGGGGTGAGAAACACCATATATTTT
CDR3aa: CASSLVAGVRNTIYF

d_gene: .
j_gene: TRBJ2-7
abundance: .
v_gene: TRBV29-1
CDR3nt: TGCAGCGTTGAAGACGGGACTCAGGAAGCCTACGAGCAGTACTTC
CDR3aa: CSVEDGTQEAYEQYF